The source of this T cell receptor (beta chain) is a study of CD8 T cells in ankylosing spondylitis. Overall study results and limits: The study identified a TCR beta motif of about eight highly homologous variants that appeared characteristic of ankylosing spondylitis blood. Disease-linked clones were reportedly significantly enriched in matched ankylosing spondylitis synovial fluid.

MiXCR, applied by TCRdb to the 5' RACE reads, yields one record per CDR3 protein. Of roughly 250,000 distinct CDR3 sequences listed, 8% to 9.5% were seen once; the top ten hold under 7.5%. This clonotype was seen at least ten times. Its cognate antigen is unknown. The TCR originated in a male donor with ankylosing spondylitis or in good health (not recorded which). The source material was blood, either unsorted or a sorted T cell fraction (not recorded which).

In DNA form, the CDR3 reads TGCGCCAGCAGCTCAGGACAGGGCCCCTACAATGAGCAGTTCTTC. It yields the protein CASSSGQGPYNEQFF. The chain carries TRBV5-1 and TRBJ2-1; 8 bases map to TRBD1. V lost 3 bases, J lost 2 bases, and 4 bases stayed unmatched. Germline CDR1 reads SGHRS; CDR2 reads YFSETQ. The CDR3 covers 15 residues.